This T cell receptor (beta chain) emerged from a study of chronic HIV infection and antiretroviral therapy (dated by TCRdb to about 2015). This clonotype has a handful of counts. The antigen this receptor binds is unknown. Base qualities are not recorded, but no much larger clone differs from it by a single base. V is pared back by 7 bases and J by 6 bases, with 17 bases lying between the germline termini. The CDR3 runs 14 amino acids, cysteine and phenylalanine included. Here the CDR3 DNA is all that survives: 42 bases in frame from base 1. Taken from the germline V gene, the CDR1 and CDR2 loops are KGHDR and SFDVKD. The protocol used for the library was 5' RACE. This sample was sequenced with an Illumina MiSeq. Through fastp at Q25 and MiXCR, TCRdb rebuilt clones from the public reads, retaining in-frame beta chains. Identical CDR3 proteins give one entry, which carries the most common genes and DNA. Here the sample has under 55,000 distinct CDR3 sequences; approximately 19% occur a single time. The ten largest clones add up to about 2.7% of the sample.

The sequence was collected from an adult who had HIV and had not received antiretroviral therapy, or was an uninfected healthy control (not recorded which). In this chain, TRBV24-1 is recombined with TRBJ1-1, and the D gene may be TRBD1, 5 bases matching. Material for sequencing was peripheral blood. CDR3 region: CATRGRIGDPEAFF. The DNA sequence is TGTGCCACCAGGGGGCGGATTGGGGATCCTGAAGCTTTCTTT.